This passage covers 20 T cell receptor beta chains from one sample sequenced in a study of cytomegalovirus exposure and HLA in healthy donors. Profiled with immunoSEQ multiplex PCR; TCRdb holds only in-frame clones, not every one. Here the sample spans some 170,000 clones, just under 90% being singletons. Material: PBMCs. These receptors all come from a woman under 40 in good health and CMV-seronegative.

The chain couples TRBV2 to TRBJ1-3, with TRBD1 identical over 7 bases. Germline V lookup: CDR1 SNHLY, CDR2 FYNNEI. Trimming removed 0 bases from V and 9 bases from J; junction bases left unmatched: 8. This CDR3 is built from 15 residues. As DNA, the CDR3 is TGTGCCAGCAGTGAAGCCCCGACAGGGTATAGCACCATATATTTT. Protein: CASSEAPTGYSTIYF. The variable domain in full, with the rest retrieved from reference TRBV2 and TRBJ1-3, is EPEVTQTPSHQVTQMGQEVILRCVPISNHLYFYWYRQILGQKVEFLVSFYNNEISEKSEIFDDQFSVERPDGSNFTLKIRSTKLEDSAMYFCASSEAPTGYSTIYFGEGSWLTVV.

The chain has TRBV10-2 and TRBJ2-7; 9 bases match TRBD1. CDR3 length: 19 amino acids. V was clipped by 3 bases and J by 0 bases; unmatched bases: 15. The germline V gene has CDR1 WSHSY and CDR2 SAAADI. CDR3 sequence reads: CASSDPGTGFYRDSYEQYF. In DNA, the CDR3 is TGCGCCAGCAGTGACCCCGGGACAGGGTTCTATAGAGACTCCTACGAGCAGTACTTC.

The chain uses TRBV7-6 and TRBJ2-7; 8 bases fit TRBD2. Germline assignment: CDR1 SGHVS and CDR2 FNYEAQ. V gave up 5 bases and J gave up 6 bases; unmatched junction bases: 15. CDR3 length: 16 amino acids. The CDR3 spells CASSALTGGSGREQYF. The CDR3 nucleotides are TGTGCCAGCAGCGCCCTCACGGGGGGGTCAGGGCGCGAGCAGTACTTC.

The rearrangement uses TRBV5-8 and TRBJ1-5; 7 positions match TRBD1. The CDR3 runs 14 residues. The germline V gene has CDR1 SGHTS and CDR2 YDEGEE. V dropped 4 bases and J dropped 4; count of bases not matched to a gene: 5. The CDR3 nucleotides read TGTGCCAGCAGCAAGGGACAGTGGAATCAGCCCCAGCATTTT. Its protein product is CASSKGQWNQPQHF.

This chain joins TRBV7-8 and TRBJ1-5; 8 bases align to TRBD1. The V segment lost 3 bases and the J segment 3 bases; nucleotides outside the gene matches: 7. The CDR3 contains 16 residues. CDR1 SGHVS and CDR2 FQNEAQ come from the germline V gene. This CDR3 is CASSFQTGEYNQPQHF. CDR3 DNA: TGTGCCAGCAGCTTTCAGACAGGGGAATACAATCAGCCCCAGCATTTT.

V usage is TRBV30 and J usage is TRBJ1-1; TRBD1 aligns across 9 bases. This CDR3 comprises 13 residues. Germline CDR1 and CDR2: GTSNPN and SVGIG (reference sequence). The junction had 5 bases not matched to a gene; V was cut back by 7 bases and J by 2 bases. The CDR3 spells CAFQQGANTEAFF. CDR3 nucleotide sequence: TGTGCCTTCCAACAGGGGGCCAACACTGAAGCTTTCTTT.

The rearrangement joins TRBV11-2 to TRBJ1-2; D unresolved. V was cut by 0 bases and J by 2 bases, with 7 bases left in between. This CDR3 contains 14 residues. Looked up from germline, CDR1 is SGHAT and CDR2 is FQNNGV. This CDR3 reads CASSLDLVNYGYTF. DNA of the CDR3: TGTGCCAGCAGCTTAGATCTAGTGAACTATGGCTACACCTTC.

The rearrangement uses TRBV27 and TRBJ1-2, with D unclear. Trimming took off 4 bases at V and 6 bases at J, with 9 bases between the two ends. The CDR3 has 12 amino acids. In germline, CDR1 is MNHEY, CDR2 SMNVEV (reference sequence). The CDR3 region has the DNA TGTGCCAGCAGTTCAACGGAGGATGGCTACACCTTC. Amino acids: CASSSTEDGYTF.

This chain uses TRBV18 with TRBJ2-3; D uncertain. V lost 0 bases, J lost 5 bases, and 12 bases lay in between. The CDR3 is 15 residues long. Germline V gives CDR1 KGHSH, CDR2 LQKENI. The CDR3 sequence is CASSPPSLQIDTQYF. The CDR3 coding sequence is TGTGCCAGCTCACCACCATCATTGCAGATAGATACGCAGTATTTT.

The CDR3 here is CASSVDPIGLLKETQYF. The CDR3 region has the DNA TGTGCCAGCAGCGTAGACCCGATCGGACTATTAAAAGAGACCCAGTACTTC. V gene TRBV9 combines with J gene TRBJ2-5, with TRBD2 as a possible D gene (6 bases). This CDR3 is built from 17 residues. CDR1 is SGDLS, CDR2 YYNGEE, per germline. Between the trimmed V and J ends, which lost 0 bases and 3 bases, there was a span of 18 bases.

V and J are TRBV5-6 and TRBJ2-2; the match to TRBD1 covers 7 bases. Per the germline V gene, CDR1 is SGHDT and CDR2 is YYEEEE. The V gene end was trimmed by 5 bases and the J gene end by 4 bases; junction bases not matched to a gene: 8. The CDR3 length is 15 residues. The CDR3 sequence: CASSFGTAFTGELFF. The DNA for the CDR3 is TGTGCCAGCAGTTTCGGGACAGCATTCACCGGGGAGCTGTTTTTT.

V is TRBV19 and J is TRBJ2-2; D is possibly TRBD1 (6 bases). The CDR3 is made up of 14 amino acids. Germline CDR1 LNHDA, CDR2 SQIVND (reference sequence). V dropped 3 bases and J dropped 6 bases, with 11 bases sitting between them. As DNA, the CDR3 is TGTGCCAGTAGTATTTACAGGGCGGCCGGGGAGCTGTTTTTT. Its protein is CASSIYRAAGELFF.

The chain has TRBV6-5 and TRBJ1-5; possible D gene TRBD1, 5 bases. Germline CDR1 and CDR2: MNHEY and SVGAGI. Between the trimmed V and J ends, which lost 6 bases and 1 base, there was a span of 10 bases. The CDR3 length is 14 residues. The DNA for the CDR3 is TGTGCCAGCAGCCCGACAGCAAGCAATCAGCCCCAGCATTTT. Its translation: CASSPTASNQPQHF.

J is TRBJ2-7 and V is TRBV6-1; 9 nucleotides match TRBD1. The CDR3 has 15 amino acids. V lost 3 bases, J lost 0 bases, and 3 bases stayed unmatched. Germline CDR1 and CDR2: MNHNS and SASEGT. CDR3 residues: CASSDRQGVSYEQYF. CDR3 coding DNA: TGTGCCAGCAGTGATAGACAGGGGGTCTCCTACGAGCAGTACTTC.

In this sample, this clone turned up once. The V and J genes are TRBV30 and TRBJ1-6; D uncertain. This CDR3 region has 14 residues. Trimming stripped 4 bases from V and 0 bases from J, with 7 bases between. Germline loops: CDR1 GTSNPN, CDR2 SVGIG (reference sequence). CDR3 sequence reads: CAWTLSSYNSPLHF. CDR3 in DNA: TGTGCCTGGACACTAAGCTCCTATAATTCACCCCTCCACTTT.

This clone has just one count. J is TRBJ1-3 and V is TRBV15; 10 bases align to TRBD1. The CDR3 sequence is 15 residues long. CDR1 LNHNV and CDR2 YYDKDF come from the germline V gene (reference sequence). The V segment lost 2 bases and the J segment 3 bases; nucleotides outside the gene matches: 1. CDR3 sequence: CATSRWTGGGNTIYF. CDR3 coding DNA: TGTGCCACCAGCAGATGGACAGGGGGTGGAAACACCATATATTTT.

Details on this clone: One end of the junction is discordant with germline, which a read error may explain. The rearrangement uses TRBV5-4 and TRBJ2-3; TRBD1 might be the D (5 bases). Germline lookup yields CDR1 SGHNT and CDR2 YYREEE (reference sequence). This CDR3 region has 16 residues. Here the CDR3 DNA reads TGTGCCGGCAGCTATGGGGCCGTAGGTGGGACAGATACGCAGTATTTT. Translation: CAGSYGAVGGTDTQYF. Looking up the rest from reference TRBV5-4 and TRBJ2-3 gives the full variable domain: ETGVTQSPTHLIKTRGQQVTLRCSSQSGHNTVSWYQQALGQGPQFIFQYYREEENGRGNFPPRFSGLQFPNYSSELNVNALELDDSALYLCAGSYGAVGGTDTQYFGPGTRLTVL.

The rearrangement uses TRBV7-9 and TRBJ1-2, with TRBD1 matching 7 bases. Germline CDR1 reads SEHNR; CDR2 reads FQNEAQ (reference sequence). This CDR3 is built from 14 residues. Unmatched junction bases numbered 2, after V lost 0 bases and J lost 4 bases. The CDR3 loop reads CASSLAGGSYGYTF. CDR3 sequence (DNA): TGTGCCAGCAGCTTAGCAGGGGGCTCCTATGGCTACACCTTC.

The J gene is TRBJ2-1, the V gene TRBV5-1; the match to TRBD2 covers 8 bases. V was pared by 4 bases and J by 7 bases, with 10 bases of the junction left unmatched. This CDR3 contains 15 residues. Germline V gene sequence: CDR1 SGHRS, CDR2 YFSETQ. CDR3 nucleotides: TGCGCCAGCAGCCCGGAGGTGAGCGGGGGTAATGAGCAGTTCTTC. Translating it yields CASSPEVSGGNEQFF.

The V and J genes are TRBV27 and TRBJ2-7; weak D call: TRBD1 (6 bases). Trimming removed 0 bases at V and 6 bases at J, with 15 bases between. Looked up from germline, CDR1 is MNHEY and CDR2 is SMNVEV (reference sequence). This CDR3 has 15 amino acids. The CDR3 DNA reads TGTGCCAGCAGTTTATCGCAGGGGTCTCGGGGCGAGCAGTACTTC. Its protein product is CASSLSQGSRGEQYF.